These T cell receptor beta chains were read from a single sample in a study of OX40 agonist ivuxolimab in advanced cancers. Clones were read by immunoSEQ multiplex PCR, and TCRdb kept only the in-frame ones, dropping some. Of some 94,000 clones listed, about 93% are singletons. Sequenced material: CD4+ or CD8+ T cells sorted from blood, taken in a trial of the OX40 agonist ivuxolimab. The receptor set was obtained from an adult with an advanced solid tumor such as melanoma, head and neck, liver or kidney cancer. Each CDR3 is given with its conserved first and last residue. The D gene is left open where the match is weak. The size entry is marked missing in some rows and otherwise reads once, few, many or a size class.

j_gene | v_gene | d_gene | abundance | CDR3aa | CDR3nt
TRBJ2-7 | TRBV27 | . | . | CASRPRGYNIEQYF | TGTGCCAGCAGACCCCGGGGCTATAACATCGAGCAGTACTTC
TRBJ2-7 | TRBV5-1 | . | . | CASSLDVRTVGQYF | TGCGCCAGCAGCTTGGATGTCCGAACCGTTGGGCAGTACTTC
TRBJ1-1 | TRBV14 | . | . | CASSREHMNTEAFF | TGTGCCAGCAGCCGAGAGCATATGAACACTGAAGCTTTCTTT
TRBJ2-7 | TRBV5-3 | TRBD1 | . | CARISRDRVNLEQYF | TGTGCCAGGATCAGCCGGGACAGGGTAAACCTCGAGCAGTACTTC
TRBJ2-1 | TRBV28 | TRBD1 | . | CASSTNWGQGADGSYNEQFF | TGTGCCAGCAGCACTAATTGGGGACAGGGGGCAGACGGGTCCTACAATGAGCAGTTCTTC
TRBJ2-3 | TRBV18 | . | . | CASSPPVWGQGTDTQYF | TGTGCCAGCTCACCACCAGTTTGGGGTCAAGGCACAGATACGCAGTATTTT
TRBJ1-2 | TRBV4-3 | . | . | CASSQIASTWQANYGYTF | TGCGCCAGCAGCCAGATTGCCTCGACTTGGCAGGCTAACTATGGCTACACCTTC
TRBJ1-2 | TRBV5-3 | . | . | CARSLAAAEGEDGYTF | TGTGCCAGAAGCTTGGCGGCCGCGGAGGGTGAGGATGGCTACACCTTC
TRBJ1-4 | TRBV7-2 | . | . | CASSFPGQLEKLFF | TGTGCCAGCAGCTTCCCCGGCCAGCTGGAAAAACTGTTTTTT
TRBJ2-5 | TRBV11-3 | . | . | CASSPNSGEETQYF | TGTGCCAGCAGCCCAAACTCCGGGGAAGAGACCCAGTACTTC
TRBJ2-1 | TRBV7-9 | . | . | CASSLGGRAPSSYNEQFF | TGTGCCAGCAGCTTAGGGGGCCGCGCCCCGAGCTCCTACAATGAGCAGTTCTTC
TRBJ1-3 | TRBV30 | TRBD1 | . | CAWRGTGIGNTIYF | TGTGCCTGGAGGGGGACAGGGATCGGAAACACCATATATTTT
TRBJ1-2 | TRBV28 | . | . | CASSSYREGGYTF | TGTGCCAGCAGTTCCTACAGGGAAGGCGGCTACACCTTC
TRBJ2-3 | TRBV5-1 | TRBD1 | . | CASSPNRGNADTQYF | TGCGCCAGCAGCCCAAACAGGGGGAATGCAGATACGCAGTATTTT
TRBJ1-2 | TRBV19 | TRBD1 | . | CASSIDSLGQLSNYGYTF | TGTGCCAGTAGTATAGACTCCCTGGGACAGCTCTCTAACTATGGCTACACCTTC
TRBJ2-5 | TRBV19 | TRBD1 | . | CASSPKDRGLETQYF | TGTGCCAGTAGTCCAAAGGACAGGGGTCTAGAGACCCAGTACTTC
TRBJ2-2 | TRBV5-1 | . | . | CASRVGTNTGELFF | TGCGCCAGCAGAGTCGGAACAAACACCGGGGAGCTGTTTTTT
TRBJ1-1 | TRBV30 | . | few | CAWSVREAFF | TGTGCCTGGAGTGTAAGGGAAGCTTTCTTT
TRBJ2-2 | TRBV7-3 | . | . | CASSLNGGGTNTGELFF | TGTGCCAGCAGCTTAAATGGGGGCGGCACGAACACCGGGGAGCTGTTTTTT
TRBJ2-7 | TRBV27 | . | . | CASSSGNSYEQYF | TGTGCCAGCAGTTCGGGGAACTCCTACGAGCAGTACTTC
TRBJ1-1 | TRBV5-8 | . | . | CASSLGSRVNTEAFF | TGTGCCAGCAGCTTGGGGTCCAGGGTAAACACTGAAGCTTTCTTT
TRBJ2-2 | TRBV18 | TRBD2 | . | CASSPSSGRSGELFF | TGTGCCAGCTCACCTTCCAGCGGGAGATCCGGGGAGCTGTTTTTT
TRBJ2-5 | TRBV6-4 | . | . | CASSPTGSTGETQYF | TGTGCCAGCAGTCCCACAGGGAGCACGGGAGAGACCCAGTACTTC
TRBJ1-1 | TRBV6-5 | . | . | CASSLRIQDTEAFF | TGTGCCAGCAGTCTTCGCATCCAGGACACTGAAGCTTTCTTT
TRBJ2-7 | TRBV19 | TRBD2 | . | CASSSQGAGEGEQYF | TGTGCCAGTAGTTCACAGGGAGCGGGAGAGGGCGAGCAGTACTTC
TRBJ1-1 | TRBV7-9 | TRBD1 | . | CASSLTGQVNTEAFF | TGTGCCAGCAGCCTTACGGGACAGGTTAACACTGAAGCTTTCTTT
TRBJ1-1 | TRBV29-1 | . | few | CSVDTLGAYAKAFF | TGCAGCGTCGACACCTTAGGGGCTTACGCCAAGGCTTTCTTT
TRBJ2-7 | TRBV7-2 | TRBD2 | . | CASSPRGGGSYEQYF | TGTGCCAGCAGCCCGCGCGGGGGGGGGTCCTACGAGCAGTACTTC
TRBJ2-1 | TRBV6-1 | . | once | CASSEAQRYEQFF | TGTGCCAGCAGTGAAGCGCAACGCTATGAGCAGTTCTTC